Detailed here is one T cell receptor beta chain. These data belong to a study of blood T cell repertoires in COVID-19. Study in general: The samples span acute and convalescent COVID-19 from the United States, Italy and Spain. Sources were T cells, B-cell-depleted T cells, or PBMCs; the material itself was cDNA or gDNA.

Measured with immunoSEQ multiplex PCR; TCRdb has only the in-frame clones, and not every one. The sample carries 150,000 or so clones, roughly 87% recorded once. Participants were aged about 18 to 89 years, lived in over 20 US areas, and enrolled virtually. Grouping used clinical history reported by participants in a survey and questionnaire. CDR3 size: 16 residues. V lost 1 base to trimming and J lost 2 bases, with 13 bases between them. Germline CDR1 reads MGHRA; CDR2 reads YSYEKL. The TCR sequence derives from a human donor with acute COVID-19. The donor label of this sample is uncertain. The rearrangement joins TRBV4-1 to TRBJ2-3; the D gene is possibly TRBD2 (6 bases). Material: PBMCs or T cells enriched from blood (not recorded which). The CDR3 nucleotides read TGCGCCAGCAGCCAAGTTACCGGGGGAAACACAGATACGCAGTATTTT. Translated: CASSQVTGGNTDTQYF.